This passage covers 19 T cell receptor beta chains from one sample sequenced in a study of blood T cells in healthy people across ages (dated by TCRdb to the mid-2010s). Libraries were constructed by 5' RACE. Instrument on record: Illumina HiSeq 2500. A second PCR of roughly 7 to 11 cycles was performed with a sample-barcoded 5' primer and a J-beta primer mix. In-frame beta chains were kept once TCRdb had trimmed the public reads at Q25 with fastp and called clones with MiXCR. Duplicate CDR3 protein sequences are folded into a single record with the most common DNA and genes. The table for this sample lists 550,000 to 600,000 distinct CDR3 sequences; 25% to 30% of them were counted only once. Of the sample, 18% is held by the ten largest clones. What was sequenced was blood. These receptor sequences come from a woman between 65 and 79 years old in good health.

The chain is built from TRBV5-1 and TRBJ2-3; 9 nucleotides agree with TRBD2. The CDR3 totals 16 residues. The junction had 5 bases not matched to a gene; V was cut back by 3 bases and J by 0 bases. Germline-derived CDR1 and CDR2 are SGHRS and YFSETQ. The CDR3 spells CASSYSGGPSTDTQYF. The CDR3 DNA follows: TGCGCCAGCAGCTATAGCGGGGGCCCAAGCACAGATACGCAGTATTTT.

The chain uses TRBV29-1 and TRBJ1-1; D possibly corresponds to TRBD1 (5 bases). Between the trimmed V and J ends, which lost 4 bases and 8 bases, there was a span of 14 bases. The CDR3 contains 12 residues. CDR1 is SQVTM, CDR2 ANQGSEA, per germline. As DNA, the CDR3 is TGCAGCGTTGGGGCGGGGCAGGGAGAAGCTTTCTTT. This encodes CSVGAGQGEAFF.

The CDR3 coding sequence is TGTGCCAGCAGCATACACGAATCCCAAGAGACCCAGTACTTC. This encodes CASSIHESQETQYF. The V and J genes are TRBV4-2 and TRBJ2-5, with no clear D. This CDR3 has 14 residues. Germline V CDR1 and CDR2: LGHNA, YNFKEQ. The V and J ends lost 5 bases and 1 base respectively, with 11 bases between them.

This clonotype appeared a few times. The chain is built from TRBV7-9 and TRBJ2-3; weak D call: TRBD2 (6 bases). The CDR3 runs to 16 residues. Per the germline V gene, CDR1 is SEHNR and CDR2 is FQNEAQ (reference sequence). V was cut by 6 bases and J by 6 bases, with 22 bases left in between. The CDR3 DNA follows: TGTGCCAGCAGTAACCCGGGGACTTCCCAAGCGGATACGCAGTATTTT. It codes for CASSNPGTSQADTQYF. The full variable domain, rest sourced from reference TRBV7-9 and TRBJ2-3, is DTGVSQNPRHKITKRGQNVTFRCDPISEHNRLYWYRQTLGQGPEFLTYFQNEAQLEKSRLLSDRFSAERPKGSFSTLEIQRTEQGDSAMYLCASSNPGTSQADTQYFGPGTRLTVL.

Regarding this clonotype: Its ends do not fully match the called genes, so a read error is possible. The V gene is TRBV15, the J gene TRBJ2-1, with D possibly matching TRBD2 (6 bases). The germline CDR1 and CDR2 sequences are LNHNV and YYDKDF (reference sequence). This CDR3 has 16 amino acids. The chain's CDR3 is CATSRDRGAGYNGQFF. CDR3 nucleotides: TGTGCCACCAGCAGAGATAGAGGGGCGGGGTACAATGGGCAGTTCTTC. Drawing the rest from reference TRBV15 and TRBJ2-1, the complete variable domain is DAMVIQNPRYQVTQFGKPVTLSCSQTLNHNVMYWYQQKSSQAPKLLFHYYDKDFNNEADTPDNFQSRRPNTSFCFLDIRSPGLGDTAMYLCATSRDRGAGYNGQFFGPGTRLTVL.

The sample holds a few counts of this clonotype. The CDR3 sequence is CASTRLAGEQETQYF. CDR3 DNA: TGCGCCAGCACACGGCTAGCGGGGGAACAAGAGACCCAGTACTTC. The J gene is TRBJ2-5, the V gene TRBV5-1; TRBD2 matches 10 bases. V dropped 6 bases and J dropped 2; count of bases not matched to a gene: 7. The germline V gene has CDR1 SGHRS and CDR2 YFSETQ. The CDR3 is 15 amino acids.

The chain couples TRBV24-1 to TRBJ2-2; the match to TRBD1 covers 10 bases. The germline gives CDR1 KGHDR, CDR2 SFDVKD. CDR3 size: 20 residues. The junction had 14 bases not matched to a gene; V was cut back by 5 bases and J by 0 bases. This chain's CDR3 is CATSVSWAGTGASNTGELFF. The CDR3, as DNA: TGTGCCACCAGTGTCTCTTGGGCCGGGACAGGGGCTTCGAACACCGGGGAGCTGTTTTTT.

The V call is TRBV7-2, the J call TRBJ1-2; the match to TRBD1 covers 7 bases. The CDR3 contains 15 residues. V shed 0 bases and J 3 bases; nucleotides not matched to a gene: 4. Germline CDR1 and CDR2: SGHTA and FQGNSA. The CDR3 DNA reads as TGTGCCAGCAGCTTAGCGCAGGGGGTGGACTATGGCTACACCTTC. This translates into CASSLAQGVDYGYTF. Together with reference TRBV7-2 and TRBJ1-2, the CDR3 gives the full variable domain: GAGVSQSPSNKVTEKGKDVELRCDPISGHTALYWYRQSLGQGLEFLIYFQGNSAPDKSGLPSDRFSAERTGGSVSTLTIQRTQQEDSAVYLCASSLAQGVDYGYTFGSGTRLTVV.

The V gene is TRBV11-2, the J gene TRBJ1-1; 9 positions match TRBD1. Trimming cost V 5 bases and J 3 bases; bases outside gene matches: 7. CDR1 is SGHAT, CDR2 FQNNGV, per germline. This CDR3 is 15 amino acids long. DNA for the CDR3: TGTGCCAGCAGCGAGGGGGGGGACAGGGACACTGAAGCTTTCTTT. It translates to CASSEGGDRDTEAFF.

This clonotype has a handful of counts. The rearrangement uses TRBV24-1 and TRBJ2-2; 7 nucleotides agree with TRBD1. V trimming: 4 bases; J trimming: 1 base; junction bases outside the gene matches: 5. Per germline, CDR1 KGHDR and CDR2 SFDVKD. This CDR3 comprises 16 residues. This CDR3 reads CATSDQRQGNTGELFF. The DNA of the CDR3 is TGTGCCACCAGTGACCAGAGACAGGGGAACACCGGGGAGCTGTTTTTT.

CDR3 coding DNA: TGTGCCAGCAGCCCCAAGGTTAGGGCCTGGAGCTCCTACGAGCAGTACTTC. It codes for CASSPKVRAWSSYEQYF. The rearrangement links TRBV7-2 to TRBJ2-7, with unresolved D. The CDR3 has 17 residues. Germline loops: CDR1 SGHTA, CDR2 FQGNSA. V gave up 5 bases and J gave up 0 bases, with 20 bases separating them.

CDR3 sequence (DNA): TGTGCCAGCAGCGTCGCGGGGGGCCTATCCTACAATGAGCAGTTCTTC. Translation gives CASSVAGGLSYNEQFF. The rearrangement joins TRBV11-3 to TRBJ2-1, with 8 bases that match TRBD2. Germline values: CDR1 SGHNT, CDR2 YENEEA. After removal of 5 bases from V and 1 base from J, the junction contained 7 bases not matched to a gene. The CDR3 contains 16 residues.

Many counts were recorded for this clonotype. The rearrangement uses TRBV6-1 and TRBJ1-2; a weak D match, TRBD1 (5 bases). CDR3 length: 13 residues. Trimming stripped 0 bases from V and 5 bases from J, with 7 bases between. Germline CDR1 and CDR2: MNHNS and SASEGT. The CDR3 spells CASSEAGLYGYTF. The CDR3 DNA reads as TGTGCCAGCAGTGAAGCGGGGCTTTATGGCTACACCTTC.

The rearrangement links TRBV7-9 to TRBJ2-3, with TRBD1 matching over 7 bases. Trimming took 7 bases from V and 6 from J; bases not matched to a gene: 7. The CDR3 is 13 amino acids. Germline V gives CDR1 SEHNR, CDR2 FQNEAQ (reference sequence). The CDR3 nucleotides are TGTGCCAGCAAACAGACAGGGATGGATACGCAGTATTTT. It is translated as CASKQTGMDTQYF.

This clonotype was counted only a few times. The rearrangement uses TRBV9 and TRBJ2-7; 9 bases match TRBD2. Germline V CDR1 and CDR2: SGDLS, YYNGEE. CDR3 size: 14 residues. Unmatched junction bases numbered 10, after V lost 3 bases and J lost 9 bases. CDR3 sequence (DNA): TGTGCCAGCAGCGACCGGACTAGCGACGCGAGGCAGTACTTC. It translates to CASSDRTSDARQYF.

This chain links TRBV7-9 with TRBJ1-2; perhaps TRBD1 as D (5 bases). CDR1 is SEHNR and CDR2 is FQNEAQ in the germline V gene (reference sequence). CDR3 length: 15 amino acids. Trimming stripped 2 bases from V and 4 bases from J, with 14 bases between. The CDR3 region has the DNA TGTGCCAGCAGCTTATGGGGCGGGGGAGGCTATGGCTACACCTTC. It codes for CASSLWGGGGYGYTF.

The V and J genes are TRBV4-1 and TRBJ2-7; TRBD2 might be the D (7 bases). Germline CDR1 is MGHRA and CDR2 is YSYEKL. Trimming took 0 bases from V and 3 from J, leaving 12 bases between them. This CDR3 has 15 residues. For the CDR3, the DNA is TGCGCCAGCAGCCAAGAGGGGGCGGGAGACTACGAGCAGTACTTC. It is translated as CASSQEGAGDYEQYF.

V gene TRBV20-1 combines with J gene TRBJ1-2, with 7 bases identical to TRBD1. The V segment lost 2 bases and the J segment 8 bases; nucleotides outside the gene matches: 8. CDR1 and CDR2 (germline): DFQATT, SNEGSKA (reference sequence). CDR3 length: 13 amino acids. The CDR3 DNA reads TGCAGTGCTAGAAAGGGGGCGGGTTACGGCTACACCTTC. Translating gives CSARKGAGYGYTF.

This clonotype occurred a few times. The J gene is TRBJ2-3, the V gene TRBV10-3, with 9 bases lining up with TRBD1. The trim removed 10 bases at V and 2 bases at J, leaving 16 bases unmatched. Germline CDR1 is ENHRY and CDR2 is SYGVKD. The CDR3 covers 17 residues. This CDR3 reads CATWPGQGLAHTDTQYF. The CDR3 DNA sequence: TGTGCCACTTGGCCGGGACAGGGCCTAGCACACACAGATACGCAGTATTTT.